This TCR beta chain was observed in a study of long-term antiretroviral therapy in people with HIV. Assay version v3.0 of immunoSEQ was used, and it was run at survey level. Clones were sequenced by immunoSEQ multiplex PCR, and TCRdb holds only the in-frame ones, with some missing. In the table there are 44,000 or so clones, roughly 95% of which are singletons. The study, taken as a whole, reports: Post-ART, diversity grew, though it stayed under transplant donor control levels. When set beside controls, HIV repertoires had CDR3 length ranges that were narrower. Blood draws took place between the mid-2000s and the late 2010s and possibly involved older ART regimens.

As for this clone: As yet, its antigen is unknown.

The CDR3 totals 14 residues. Germline V gene sequence: CDR1 SEHNR, CDR2 FQNEAQ (reference sequence). The germline V and J ends were trimmed by 0 bases and 1 base, with 6 bases remaining between them. The source material was unsorted PBMCs, sampled 3.7 years after starting antiretroviral therapy. The receptor's source is a woman in her forties or fifties with HIV. This chain joins TRBV7-9 and TRBJ1-1; D is unclear. CDR3 protein: CASSLAQQNTEAFF. Here the CDR3 DNA reads TGTGCCAGCAGCTTAGCACAGCAGAACACTGAAGCTTTCTTT.